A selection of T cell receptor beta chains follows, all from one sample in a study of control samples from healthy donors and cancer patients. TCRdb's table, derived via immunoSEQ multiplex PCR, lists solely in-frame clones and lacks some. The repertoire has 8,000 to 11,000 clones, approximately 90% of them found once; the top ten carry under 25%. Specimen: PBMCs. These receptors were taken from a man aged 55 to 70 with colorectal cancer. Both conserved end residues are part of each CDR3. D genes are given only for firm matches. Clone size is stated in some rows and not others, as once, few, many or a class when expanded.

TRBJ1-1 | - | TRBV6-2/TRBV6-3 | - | TGTGCCAGCAGCCTCCGTCCCCAGGGAGTCACTGAAGCTTTCTTT | CASSLRPQGVTEAFF
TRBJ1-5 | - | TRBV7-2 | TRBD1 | TGTGCCAGCAGCTTATTGGCTCGACAGGGTAATCAGCCCCAGCATTTT | CASSLLARQGNQPQHF
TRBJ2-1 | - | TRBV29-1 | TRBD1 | TGCAGCGTAGCCGGGACAGTGGAGCGAGAGCAGTTCTTC | CSVAGTVEREQFF
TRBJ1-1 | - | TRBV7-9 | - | TGTGCCAGCAGCTTTGCAGGCCACACTGAAGCTTTCTTT | CASSFAGHTEAFF
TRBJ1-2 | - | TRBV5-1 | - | TGCGCCAGCAGCCTCCGGGACCCAGCTTATGGCTACACCTTC | CASSLRDPAYGYTF
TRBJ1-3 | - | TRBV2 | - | TGTGCCAGCAGTGAAATACCTGGAAACACCATATATTTT | CASSEIPGNTIYF
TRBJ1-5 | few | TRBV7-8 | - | TGTGCCAGCAGCTTAGGTCGGGGAAGGAGCAATCAGCCCCAGCATTTT | CASSLGRGRSNQPQHF
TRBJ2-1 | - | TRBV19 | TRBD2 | TGTGCCAGTAGTATCTCGTCGGGACTAGCGGGGGTAAGGCAGTTCTTC | CASSISSGLAGVRQFF
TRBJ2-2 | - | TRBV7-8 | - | TGTGCCAGCAGTGCGACATGGAACACCGGGGAGCTGTTTTTT | CASSATWNTGELFF
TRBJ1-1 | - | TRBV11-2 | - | TGTGCCAGCAGCGTGGGACCGACGAACACTGAAGCTTTCTTT | CASSVGPTNTEAFF